This TCR beta chain was captured in a study of blood T cell repertoires in COVID-19. Across the study: The samples span acute and convalescent COVID-19 from the United States, Italy and Spain. The analysed material was cDNA or gDNA that came from T cells, B-cell-depleted T cells, or PBMCs.

CDR1 and CDR2 (germline): MNHEY, SMNVEV (reference sequence). The V and J ends lost 0 bases and 4 bases, in that order; junction bases with no gene match: 5. The CDR3 is 15 amino acids. This table comes from immunoSEQ multiplex PCR, and its TCRdb copy is limited to in-frame clones, with some not included. The repertoire holds 210,000 or so clones, with 80% as singletons. The rearrangement links TRBV27 to TRBJ2-5, with 7 bases identical to TRBD2. The sample taken for sequencing was PBMCs or T cells enriched from blood (not recorded which). The sequence came from a woman in her forties with acute COVID-19. Here the CDR3 reads CASSLSLGGGETQYF. CDR3 in DNA: TGTGCCAGCAGTTTATCGCTTGGGGGGGGAGAGACCCAGTACTTC.